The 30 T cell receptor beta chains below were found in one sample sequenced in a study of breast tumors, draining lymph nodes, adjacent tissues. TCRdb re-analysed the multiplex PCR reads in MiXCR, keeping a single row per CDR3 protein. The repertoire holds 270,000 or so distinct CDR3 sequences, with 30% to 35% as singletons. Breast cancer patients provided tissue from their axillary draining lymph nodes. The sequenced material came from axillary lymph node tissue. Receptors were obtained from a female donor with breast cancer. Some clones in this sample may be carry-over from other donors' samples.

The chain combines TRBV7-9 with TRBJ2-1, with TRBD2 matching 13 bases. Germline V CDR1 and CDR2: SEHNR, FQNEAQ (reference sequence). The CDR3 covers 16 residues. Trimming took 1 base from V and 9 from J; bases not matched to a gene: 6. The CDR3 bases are TGTGCCAGCAGCTTAGGAGGAGGACTAGCGGGAGCTGAGCAGTTCTTC. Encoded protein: CASSLGGGLAGAEQFF.

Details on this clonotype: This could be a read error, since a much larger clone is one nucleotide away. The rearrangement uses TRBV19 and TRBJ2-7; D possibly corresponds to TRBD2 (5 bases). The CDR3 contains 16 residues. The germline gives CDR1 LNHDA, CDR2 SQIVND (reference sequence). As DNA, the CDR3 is TGTGCCAGAAGTATAGATCGGGATCTAATAGGCTACGAGCAGTACTTC. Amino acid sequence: CARSIDRDLIGYEQYF.

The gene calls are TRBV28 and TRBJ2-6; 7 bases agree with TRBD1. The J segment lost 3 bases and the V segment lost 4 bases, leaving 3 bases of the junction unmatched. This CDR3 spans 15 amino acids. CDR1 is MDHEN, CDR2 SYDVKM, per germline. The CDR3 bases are TGTGCCAGCAGTTCCACAGGGGATGGGGCCAACGTCCTGACTTTC. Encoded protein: CASSSTGDGANVLTF.

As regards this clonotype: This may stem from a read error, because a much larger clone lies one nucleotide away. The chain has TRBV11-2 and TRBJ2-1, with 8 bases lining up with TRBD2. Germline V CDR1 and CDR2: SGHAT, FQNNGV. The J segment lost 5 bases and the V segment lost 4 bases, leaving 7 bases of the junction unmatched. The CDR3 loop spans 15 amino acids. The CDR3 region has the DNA TGTGCCAGCAGCTACGGGGGGGCCTCTAACAATGAGCAGTTCTTC. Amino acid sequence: CASSYGGASNNEQFF.

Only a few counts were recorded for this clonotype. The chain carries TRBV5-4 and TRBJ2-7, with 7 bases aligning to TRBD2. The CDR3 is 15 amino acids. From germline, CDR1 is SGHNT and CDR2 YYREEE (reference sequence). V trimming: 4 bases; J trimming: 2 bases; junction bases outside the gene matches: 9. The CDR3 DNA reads TGTGCCAGCAGCCACGGAAGCGGGGCAACCTACGAGCAGTACTTC. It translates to CASSHGSGATYEQYF.

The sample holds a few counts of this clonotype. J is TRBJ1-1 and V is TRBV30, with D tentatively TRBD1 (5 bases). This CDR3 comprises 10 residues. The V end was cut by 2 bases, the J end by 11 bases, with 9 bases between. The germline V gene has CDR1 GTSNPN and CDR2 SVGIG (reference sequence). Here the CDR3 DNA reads TGTGCCTGGAGTATTGGGACCGCTTTCTTT. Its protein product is CAWSIGTAFF.

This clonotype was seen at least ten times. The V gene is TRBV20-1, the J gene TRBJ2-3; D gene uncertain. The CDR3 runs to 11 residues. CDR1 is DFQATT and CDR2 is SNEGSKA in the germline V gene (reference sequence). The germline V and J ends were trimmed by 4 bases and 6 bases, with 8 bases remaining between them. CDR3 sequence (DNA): TGCAGTGCTATTATCGGGGATACGCAGTATTTT. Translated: CSAIIGDTQYF.

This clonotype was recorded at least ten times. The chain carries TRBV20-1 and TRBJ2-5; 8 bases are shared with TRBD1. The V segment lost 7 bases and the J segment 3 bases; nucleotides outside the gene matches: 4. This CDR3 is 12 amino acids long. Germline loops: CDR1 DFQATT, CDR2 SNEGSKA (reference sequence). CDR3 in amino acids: CSVTDREETQYF. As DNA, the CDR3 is TGCAGTGTTACGGACAGGGAAGAGACCCAGTACTTC.

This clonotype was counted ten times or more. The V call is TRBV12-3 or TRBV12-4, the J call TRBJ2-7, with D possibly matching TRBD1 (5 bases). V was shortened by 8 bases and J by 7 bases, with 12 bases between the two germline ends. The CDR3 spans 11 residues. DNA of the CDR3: TGTGCCAGCGGCAGGGTGGGGGAGCAGTACTTC. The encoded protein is CASGRVGEQYF.

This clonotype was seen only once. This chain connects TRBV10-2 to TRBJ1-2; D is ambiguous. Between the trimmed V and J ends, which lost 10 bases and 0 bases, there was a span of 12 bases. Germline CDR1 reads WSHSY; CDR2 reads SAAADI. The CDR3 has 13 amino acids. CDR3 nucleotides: TGCGCCACCAAGCCCGGGACTAACTATGGCTACACCTTC. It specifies CATKPGTNYGYTF.

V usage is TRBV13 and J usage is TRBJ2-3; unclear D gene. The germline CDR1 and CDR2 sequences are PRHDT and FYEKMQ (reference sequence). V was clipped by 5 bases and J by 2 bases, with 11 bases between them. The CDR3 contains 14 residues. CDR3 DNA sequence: TGTGCCAGCAGCCCACCGCCCTCCACAGATACGCAGTATTTT. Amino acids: CASSPPPSTDTQYF.

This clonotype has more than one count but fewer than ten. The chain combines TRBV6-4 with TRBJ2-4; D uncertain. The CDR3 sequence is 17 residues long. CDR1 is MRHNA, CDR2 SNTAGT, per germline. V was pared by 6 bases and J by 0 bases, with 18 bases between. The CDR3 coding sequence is TGTGCCAGCAGAGACGTAGAGACTTCACGAGCCAAAAACATTCAGTACTTC. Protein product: CASRDVETSRAKNIQYF.

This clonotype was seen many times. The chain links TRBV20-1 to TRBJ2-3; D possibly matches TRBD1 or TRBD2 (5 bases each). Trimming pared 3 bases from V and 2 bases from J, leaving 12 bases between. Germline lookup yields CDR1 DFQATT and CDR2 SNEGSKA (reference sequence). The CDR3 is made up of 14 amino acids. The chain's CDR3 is CSARGRLLTDTQYF. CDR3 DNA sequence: TGCAGTGCTAGGGGACGACTGCTCACAGATACGCAGTATTTT.

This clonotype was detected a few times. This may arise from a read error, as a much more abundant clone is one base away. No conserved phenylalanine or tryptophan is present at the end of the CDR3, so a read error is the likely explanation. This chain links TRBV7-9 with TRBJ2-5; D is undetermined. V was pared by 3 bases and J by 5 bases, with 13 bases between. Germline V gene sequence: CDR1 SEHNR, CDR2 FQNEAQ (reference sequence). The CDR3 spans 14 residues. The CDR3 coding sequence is TGTGCCAGCAGCTTTTTGTCAGCTTGGGAGACCCAGTACCTC. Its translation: CASSFLSAWETQYL.

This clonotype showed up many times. The CDR3 is CATSNTQTQYF. CDR3 bases: TGTGCCACCAGTAACACACAGACGCAGTATTTT. The chain couples TRBV24-1 to TRBJ2-3; no clear D gene. V dropped 6 bases and J dropped 9 bases, with 9 bases sitting between them. The V gene's germline CDR1 is KGHDR and CDR2 SFDVKD. The CDR3 consists of 11 residues.

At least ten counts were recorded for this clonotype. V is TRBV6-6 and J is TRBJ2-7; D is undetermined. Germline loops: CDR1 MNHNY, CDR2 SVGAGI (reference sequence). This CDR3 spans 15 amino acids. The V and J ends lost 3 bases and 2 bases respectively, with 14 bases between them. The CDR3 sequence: CASSYQPGRTYEQYF. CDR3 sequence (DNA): TGTGCCAGCAGTTATCAACCAGGCCGAACCTACGAGCAGTACTTC.

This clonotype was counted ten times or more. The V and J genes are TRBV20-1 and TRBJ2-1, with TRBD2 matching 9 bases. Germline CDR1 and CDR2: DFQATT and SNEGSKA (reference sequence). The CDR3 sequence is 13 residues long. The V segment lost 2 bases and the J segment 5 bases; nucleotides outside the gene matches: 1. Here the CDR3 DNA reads TGCAGTGCTAGACTAGCGGGGAACAATGAGCAGTTCTTC. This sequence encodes CSARLAGNNEQFF.

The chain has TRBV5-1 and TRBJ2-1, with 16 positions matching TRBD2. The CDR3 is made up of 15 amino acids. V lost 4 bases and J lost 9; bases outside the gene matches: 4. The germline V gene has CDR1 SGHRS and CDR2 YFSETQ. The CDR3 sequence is CASSPGTSGRGEQFF. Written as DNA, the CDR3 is TGCGCCAGCAGCCCCGGGACTAGCGGGAGGGGTGAGCAGTTCTTC.

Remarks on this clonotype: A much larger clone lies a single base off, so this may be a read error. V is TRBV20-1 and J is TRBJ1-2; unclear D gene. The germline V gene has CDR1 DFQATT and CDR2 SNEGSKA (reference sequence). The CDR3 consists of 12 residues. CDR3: CSALKFPYGSTF. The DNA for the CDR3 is TGCAGTGCTCTGAAGTTTCCCTATGGCTCCACCTTC.

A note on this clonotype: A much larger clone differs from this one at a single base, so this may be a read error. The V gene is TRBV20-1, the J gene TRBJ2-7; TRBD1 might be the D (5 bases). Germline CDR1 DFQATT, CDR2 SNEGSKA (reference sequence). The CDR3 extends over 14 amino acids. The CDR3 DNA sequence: TGCAGTGCGCAGAGTGGGCAGGGTTCCTCCGAGCAGTACTTC. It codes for CSAQSGQGSSEQYF.

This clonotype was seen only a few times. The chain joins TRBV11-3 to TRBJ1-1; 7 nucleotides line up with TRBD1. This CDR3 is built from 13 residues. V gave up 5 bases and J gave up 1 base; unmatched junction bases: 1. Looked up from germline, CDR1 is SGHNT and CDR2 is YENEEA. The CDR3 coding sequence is TGTGCCAGCAGCAGACAGGGGAACACTGAAGCTTTCTTT. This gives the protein CASSRQGNTEAFF.

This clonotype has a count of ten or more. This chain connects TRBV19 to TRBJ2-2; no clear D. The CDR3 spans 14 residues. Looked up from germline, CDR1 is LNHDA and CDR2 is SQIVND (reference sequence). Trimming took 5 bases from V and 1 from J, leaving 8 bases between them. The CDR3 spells CASSSSLNTGELFF. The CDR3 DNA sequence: TGTGCCAGTAGTTCGTCCTTGAACACCGGGGAGCTGTTTTTT.

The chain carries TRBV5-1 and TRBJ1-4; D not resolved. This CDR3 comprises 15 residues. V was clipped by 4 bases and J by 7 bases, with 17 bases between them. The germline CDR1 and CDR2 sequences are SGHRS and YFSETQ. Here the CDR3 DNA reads TGCGCCAGCAGCACTGGAGGGTTGGGCACTGAAAAACTGTTTTTT. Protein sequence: CASSTGGLGTEKLFF.

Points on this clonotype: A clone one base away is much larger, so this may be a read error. The CDR3 sequence is CAWGTGPSYGYTF. For the CDR3, the DNA is TGTGCCTGGGGGACAGGACCTAGCTATGGCTACACCTTC. The chain has TRBV30 and TRBJ1-2, with 8 bases aligning to TRBD1. Germline V gene sequence: CDR1 GTSNPN, CDR2 SVGIG (reference sequence). This CDR3 is 13 amino acids long. Losses at the gene ends were 5 bases for V and 4 bases for J; bases not matched to a gene: 6.

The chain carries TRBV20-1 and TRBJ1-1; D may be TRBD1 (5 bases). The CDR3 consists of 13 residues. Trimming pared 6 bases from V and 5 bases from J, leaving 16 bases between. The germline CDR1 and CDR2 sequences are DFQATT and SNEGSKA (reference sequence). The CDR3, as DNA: TGCAGTGCAGGGAGCCAGGGAGGGACTGAAGCTTTCTTT. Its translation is CSAGSQGGTEAFF.

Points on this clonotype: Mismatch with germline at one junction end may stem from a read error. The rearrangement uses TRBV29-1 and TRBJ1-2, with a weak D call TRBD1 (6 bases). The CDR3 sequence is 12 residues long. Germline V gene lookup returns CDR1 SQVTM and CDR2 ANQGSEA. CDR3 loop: CSGGAGNYGYAF. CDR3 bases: TGCAGTGGGGGGGCGGGCAACTACGGCTACGCCTTC.

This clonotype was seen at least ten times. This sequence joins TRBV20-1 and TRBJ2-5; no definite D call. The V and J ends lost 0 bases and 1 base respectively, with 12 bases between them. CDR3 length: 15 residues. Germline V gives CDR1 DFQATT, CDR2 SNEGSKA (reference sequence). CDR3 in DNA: TGCAGTGCTAGAGATCTGTCTGCGGCCCAAGAGACCCAGTACTTC. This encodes CSARDLSAAQETQYF.

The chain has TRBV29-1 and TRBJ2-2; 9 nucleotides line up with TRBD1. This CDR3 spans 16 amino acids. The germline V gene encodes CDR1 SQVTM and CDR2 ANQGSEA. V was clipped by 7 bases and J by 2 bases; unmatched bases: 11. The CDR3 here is CSARTGAGRNTGELFF. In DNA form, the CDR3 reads TGCAGCGCCAGGACAGGGGCGGGAAGAAACACCGGGGAGCTGTTTTTT.

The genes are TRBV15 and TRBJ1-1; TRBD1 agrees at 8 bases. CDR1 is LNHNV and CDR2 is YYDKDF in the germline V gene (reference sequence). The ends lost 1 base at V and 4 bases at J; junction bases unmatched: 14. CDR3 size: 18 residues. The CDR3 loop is CATSRVPGGGSGITEAFF. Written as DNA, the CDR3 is TGTGCCACCAGCAGAGTCCCAGGGGGCGGGTCAGGGATCACTGAAGCTTTCTTT.

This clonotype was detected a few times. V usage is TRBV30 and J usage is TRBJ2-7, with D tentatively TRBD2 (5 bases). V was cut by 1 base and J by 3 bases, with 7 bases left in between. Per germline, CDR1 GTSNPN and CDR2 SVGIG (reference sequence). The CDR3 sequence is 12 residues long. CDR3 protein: CAWSAGFYEQYF. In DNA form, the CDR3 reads TGTGCCTGGAGTGCGGGGTTCTACGAGCAGTACTTC.